The 18 T cell receptor beta chains below all came from one sample that was sequenced in a study of tumour-infiltrating T cells in Burkitt lymphoma. The table came from immunoSEQ multiplex PCR; TCRdb's copy has only in-frame clones and leaves some out. This table holds about 2,500 clones, 24% found once. The specimen sequenced was tumor tissue from a relapse. The receptors stem from a human donor with relapsed Burkitt lymphoma. Some clones in this sample may be carry-over from other donors' samples.

Points on this clone: One end of the junction does not line up with germline, which may come from a read error. This chain links TRBV5-4 with TRBJ2-5; D might be TRBD2 (6 bases). This CDR3 region has 16 residues. In germline, CDR1 is SGHNT, CDR2 YYREEE (reference sequence). This CDR3 reads CTSSASSGTRGETQYF. DNA of the CDR3: TGTACCAGCAGCGCAAGTTCCGGGACTCGAGGGGAGACCCAGTACTTC.

The V and J genes are TRBV11-2 and TRBJ1-2; tentatively, D is TRBD1 (5 bases). Germline CDR1 is SGHAT and CDR2 is FQNNGV. CDR3 length: 14 amino acids. V dropped 0 bases and J dropped 4 bases, with 9 bases sitting between them. The CDR3 coding sequence is TGTGCCAGCAGCTTAGACAGGGTTACCTATGGCTACACCTTC. Translation: CASSLDRVTYGYTF.

The sample holds a few counts of this clone. This chain links TRBV29-1 with TRBJ2-7; D possibly corresponds to TRBD1 (6 bases). V gave up 7 bases and J gave up 4 bases, with 11 bases separating them. The CDR3 spans 11 residues. In germline, CDR1 is SQVTM, CDR2 ANQGSEA. CDR3 protein: CSAGTPYEQYF. The CDR3 bases are TGCAGCGCCGGGACACCATACGAGCAGTACTTC.

The chain is built from TRBV20-1 and TRBJ2-1; no clear D gene. The CDR3 has 11 residues. CDR1 DFQATT and CDR2 SNEGSKA come from the germline V gene (reference sequence). V lost 0 bases, J lost 11 bases, and 8 bases lay in between. The CDR3 is CSARDLGQQFF. In DNA, the CDR3 is TGCAGTGCTAGAGATCTGGGCCAGCAGTTCTTC.

The table lists this clone with a few counts. The chain employs TRBV5-1 and TRBJ2-5, with 8 bases that match TRBD2. Germline lookup yields CDR1 SGHRS and CDR2 YFSETQ. The CDR3 loop spans 17 amino acids. V lost 1 base and J lost 4; bases outside the gene matches: 12. CDR3 nucleotide sequence: TGCGCCAGCAGCTTGTTTGGTGCCGGGGGGGTAGGAGAGACCCAGTACTTC. This translates into CASSLFGAGGVGETQYF.

The chain is built from TRBV29-1 and TRBJ2-7; the match to TRBD2 covers 7 bases. Trimming cost V 4 bases and J 7 bases; bases outside gene matches: 13. The CDR3 is 14 amino acids. Germline CDR1 and CDR2: SQVTM and ANQGSEA. The CDR3 spells CSVVMVGGFGEQYF. The CDR3, as DNA: TGCAGCGTTGTAATGGTGGGGGGGTTCGGAGAGCAGTACTTC.

This clone appeared a few times. The chain uses TRBV30 and TRBJ2-7; TRBD1 agrees at 7 bases. Germline V gives CDR1 GTSNPN, CDR2 SVGIG (reference sequence). CDR3 length equals 13 residues. Trimming at V came to 3 bases and at J to 4 bases, leaving 6 bases not matched to a gene. The chain's CDR3 is CAWSWQGEYEQYF. The DNA of the CDR3 is TGTGCCTGGAGCTGGCAGGGGGAGTACGAGCAGTACTTC.

A single count supports this clone. V gene TRBV29-1 combines with J gene TRBJ2-2; no clear D gene. This CDR3 is built from 12 residues. The germline CDR1 and CDR2 sequences are SQVTM and ANQGSEA. V shed 5 bases and J shed 5 bases, with 9 bases lying between them. DNA for the CDR3: TGCAGCGTTTTCTTGGTTACCGGGGAGCTGTTTTTT. Protein product: CSVFLVTGELFF.

This clone was counted only a few times. The rearrangement uses TRBV6-5 and TRBJ2-7; 7 positions agree with TRBD1. Germline CDR1 MNHEY, CDR2 SVGAGI. V was clipped by 7 bases and J by 12 bases; unmatched bases: 9. CDR3 length: 11 residues. CDR3 amino acids: CASTHRGQRYF. In DNA, the CDR3 is TGTGCCAGCACCCACCGGGGACAGCGGTACTTC.

There are a few counts of this clone. The chain carries TRBV7-9 and TRBJ2-1; D unresolved. With 0 bases removed from V and 7 bases from J, the gap between germline ends came to 1 base. Germline V CDR1 and CDR2: SEHNR, FQNEAQ (reference sequence). There are 11 residues in the CDR3. CDR3 protein: CASSLANEQFF. CDR3 coding DNA: TGTGCCAGCAGCTTAGCGAATGAGCAGTTCTTC.

V and J are TRBV4-1 and TRBJ1-1; D is perhaps TRBD1 (5 bases). The CDR3 sequence is 13 residues long. The germline V and J ends were trimmed by 3 bases and 11 bases, with 16 bases remaining between them. Germline lookup yields CDR1 MGHRA and CDR2 YSYEKL. CDR3 DNA sequence: TGCGCCAGCAGCCACGGGACCCTAGTGGAGGCTTTCTTT. It is translated as CASSHGTLVEAFF.

This clone was counted between two and nine times. V gene TRBV4-2 combines with J gene TRBJ2-1; TRBD2 agrees at 12 bases. Unmatched junction bases numbered 4, after V lost 1 base and J lost 3 bases. CDR1 LGHNA and CDR2 YNFKEQ come from the germline V gene. The CDR3 loop spans 17 amino acids. The CDR3: CASSQAQLAGGYNEQFF. CDR3 nucleotide sequence: TGTGCCAGCAGCCAAGCCCAACTAGCGGGGGGCTACAATGAGCAGTTCTTC.

The chain joins TRBV19 to TRBJ1-1; possible D gene TRBD1, 6 bases. The germline V and J ends were trimmed by 3 bases and 8 bases, with 10 bases remaining between them. The CDR3 has 12 residues. CDR1 LNHDA and CDR2 SQIVND come from the germline V gene (reference sequence). The DNA of the CDR3 is TGTGCCAGTAGTATCCCCGGACAGGAAGCTTTCTTT. It translates to CASSIPGQEAFF.

CDR3 loop: CASTVEAAGELFF. Here the CDR3 DNA reads TGTGCCAGCACGGTTGAAGCGGCCGGGGAGCTGTTTTTT. The rearrangement links TRBV2 to TRBJ2-2; perhaps TRBD2 as D (5 bases). The V gene's germline CDR1 is SNHLY and CDR2 FYNNEI. Trimming took 7 bases from V and 6 from J, leaving 12 bases between them. The CDR3 runs 13 residues.

The rearrangement joins TRBV15 to TRBJ1-5, with D hard to call. CDR1 and CDR2 from the germline V gene are LNHNV and YYDKDF (reference sequence). There are 16 residues in the CDR3. Trimming removed 3 bases from V and 0 bases from J, with 12 bases in between. The CDR3 reads CATSRALTPSNQPQHF. In nucleotides, the CDR3 is TGTGCCACCAGCAGGGCACTTACGCCTAGCAATCAGCCCCAGCATTTT.

This clone was detected once. The chain joins TRBV28 to TRBJ1-2, with D possibly matching TRBD1 (6 bases). V was shortened by 7 bases and J by 0 bases, with 21 bases between the two germline ends. Germline V lookup: CDR1 MDHEN, CDR2 SYDVKM. CDR3 length equals 17 residues. The chain's CDR3 is CASKSVKGVGPNYGYTF. The CDR3 coding sequence is TGTGCCAGCAAGTCGGTAAAGGGGGTTGGGCCTAACTATGGCTACACCTTC.

The rearrangement joins TRBV19 to TRBJ2-7; D is possibly TRBD1 or TRBD2 (5 bases each). V lost 6 bases and J lost 2, with 17 bases in between. Looked up from germline, CDR1 is LNHDA and CDR2 is SQIVND (reference sequence). The CDR3 extends over 15 amino acids. The CDR3 is CASRKQETNTYEQYF. CDR3 DNA sequence: TGTGCCAGTAGGAAACAGGAGACTAATACCTACGAGCAGTACTTC. Full variable domain (remainder filled in from reference TRBV19 and TRBJ2-7): DGGITQSPKYLFRKEGQNVTLSCEQNLNHDAMYWYRQDPGQGLRLIYYSQIVNDFQKGDIAEGYSVSREKKESFPLTVTSAQKNPTAFYLCASRKQETNTYEQYFGPGTRLTVT.

With respect to this clone: Mismatch with germline at one junction end may stem from a read error. The sample contains more than one DNA sequence encoding this CDR3. The chain has TRBV28 and TRBJ2-5; D is perhaps TRBD2 (5 bases). This CDR3 contains 14 residues. Germline CDR1 MDHEN, CDR2 SYDVKM. The CDR3 DNA reads as TGTGCCACCCCGGGCACCGACTACCAAGAAACCCAGTACTTC. Protein product: CATPGTDYQETQYF.